The 16 T cell receptor beta chains given below trace back to one sample, sequenced in a study of CD8+CD57+ T cells in acquired aplastic anemia. For CDR3 and TCR beta VDJ profiling, genomic DNA was the template used. TCRdb reanalysed the reads using MiXCR and keeps one entry per CDR3 protein. This sample has over 45,000 distinct CDR3 sequences; about 78% occur once, and the top ten carry around 34%. The sequencing sample was made of sorted CD4+, CD8+, or CD8+CD57+ T cells (not recorded which) from PBMCs. These receptors originate from a human donor in good health, serving as a control.

The V gene is TRBV15, the J gene TRBJ2-5; 9 nucleotides agree with TRBD2. This CDR3 is built from 15 residues. V trimming: 6 bases; J trimming: 12 bases; junction bases outside the gene matches: 17. Germline V gives CDR1 LNHNV, CDR2 YYDKDF (reference sequence). The CDR3 sequence: CATRHPVGLAGREYF. DNA of the CDR3: TGTGCCACCAGACACCCTGTAGGGCTAGCGGGGAGAGAGTACTTC. The whole variable domain, filled in from reference TRBV15 and TRBJ2-5, reads DAMVIQNPRYQVTQFGKPVTLSCSQTLNHNVMYWYQQKSSQAPKLLFHYYDKDFNNEADTPDNFQSRRPNTSFCFLDIRSPGLGDTAMYLCATRHPVGLAGREYFGPGTRLLVL.

This chain connects TRBV7-9 to TRBJ2-3, with unresolved D. Germline lookup yields CDR1 SEHNR and CDR2 FQNEAQ (reference sequence). Trimming left V 1 base short and J 3 bases short, with 2 bases between. This CDR3 comprises 12 residues. CDR3 residues: CASSLGTDTQYF. As DNA, the CDR3 is TGTGCCAGCAGCTTAGGGACAGATACGCAGTATTTT.

V usage is TRBV4-1 and J usage is TRBJ1-6; TRBD1 matches at 7 bases. Germline values: CDR1 MGHRA, CDR2 YSYEKL. The CDR3 runs 18 residues. V lost 0 bases to trimming and J lost 4 bases; unmatched junction nucleotides: 9. The CDR3 DNA follows: TGCGCCAGCAGCCAAGAGCCTCCCGGGACAGAATATAATTCACCCCTCCACTTT. Amino acid sequence: CASSQEPPGTEYNSPLHF.

There are a few counts of this clonotype. The chain recombines TRBV10-3 with TRBJ2-7; D is perhaps TRBD1 (7 bases). CDR3 length: 13 residues. V gave up 6 bases and J gave up 2 bases, with 11 bases separating them. Germline V CDR1 and CDR2: ENHRY, SYGVKD. CDR3 in amino acids: CAISAGQTYEQYF. DNA for the CDR3: TGTGCCATCAGCGCGGGACAGACCTACGAGCAGTACTTC.

V gene TRBV19 combines with J gene TRBJ2-5, with D perhaps assigned TRBD1 or TRBD2 (5 bases each). The CDR3 runs 15 residues. Germline CDR1 and CDR2: LNHDA and SQIVND (reference sequence). Trimming shortened V by 5 bases and J by 3 bases, and 16 bases separated the two germline ends. CDR3 region: CASSGPGREEETQYF. The CDR3 DNA sequence: TGTGCCAGTAGTGGGCCGGGACGCGAAGAAGAGACCCAGTACTTC. The full variable domain, in which reference TRBV19 and TRBJ2-5 provide the parts outside the CDR3, is DGGITQSPKYLFRKEGQNVTLSCEQNLNHDAMYWYRQDPGQGLRLIYYSQIVNDFQKGDIAEGYSVSREKKESFPLTVTSAQKNPTAFYLCASSGPGREEETQYFGPGTRLLVL.

Points on this clonotype: A read error may produce the germline difference seen at one junction end. This rearrangement joins TRBV11-3 to TRBJ2-5, with a tentative D call TRBD1 (6 bases). This CDR3 is 13 amino acids long. The germline CDR1 and CDR2 sequences are SGHNT and YENEEA. The CDR3 loop reads CASSLGRGETQYF. The CDR3 bases are TGTGCCAGCAGTTTAGGCAGGGGAGAGACCCAGTACTTC.

The CDR3 DNA follows: TGTGCCAGCAGCGCCGACAGGAACTATGGCTACACCTTC. Amino acid sequence: CASSADRNYGYTF. V and J are TRBV7-2 and TRBJ1-2; D may be TRBD1 (6 bases). The CDR3 runs to 13 residues. V lost 5 bases and J 2 bases, leaving 9 bases between the germline ends. Germline V gives CDR1 SGHTA, CDR2 FQGNSA.

The CDR3 region is CASSSGVVTDTQYF. The CDR3 DNA reads TGTGCCAGTAGTAGCGGGGTGGTCACAGATACGCAGTATTTT. V gene TRBV19 combines with J gene TRBJ2-3; D possibly corresponds to TRBD2 (6 bases). Trimming took 4 bases from V and 2 from J, leaving 10 bases between them. The germline V gene has CDR1 LNHDA and CDR2 SQIVND (reference sequence). This CDR3 comprises 14 residues.

This sequence joins TRBV7-2 and TRBJ2-7, with D possibly TRBD2 on 6 matching bases. Germline loops: CDR1 SGHTA, CDR2 FQGNSA. The CDR3 sequence is 14 residues long. V lost 0 bases and J 0 bases, leaving 6 bases between the germline ends. CDR3 amino acids: CASSLAGGSYEQYF. In DNA form, the CDR3 reads TGTGCCAGCAGCTTAGCGGGGGGCTCCTACGAGCAGTACTTC.

The chain couples TRBV29-1 to TRBJ2-1; 8 nucleotides line up with TRBD1. J was trimmed by 5 bases and V by 0 bases; bases with no gene match: 9. The germline CDR1 and CDR2 sequences are SQVTM and ANQGSEA. The CDR3 has 16 amino acids. CDR3 region: CSVEDLDRGYDNEQFF. CDR3 DNA sequence: TGCAGCGTTGAAGATCTCGACAGGGGATACGACAATGAGCAGTTCTTC.

The chain recombines TRBV7-3 with TRBJ1-1; unclear D gene. Per the germline V gene, CDR1 is SGHTA and CDR2 is FQGTGA. V was pared by 1 base and J by 2 bases, with 5 bases between. The CDR3 sequence is 13 residues long. The CDR3: CASSLSGNTEAFF. DNA for the CDR3: TGTGCCAGCAGCTTAAGCGGAAACACTGAAGCTTTCTTT.

This chain joins TRBV6-5 and TRBJ2-7; D is ambiguous. This CDR3 comprises 13 residues. Germline CDR1 MNHEY, CDR2 SVGAGI. V lost 2 bases and J lost 7, with 12 bases in between. CDR3 protein: CASSYLPYGEQYF. In DNA, the CDR3 is TGTGCCAGCAGTTACCTGCCTTACGGGGAGCAGTACTTC.

The chain joins TRBV2 to TRBJ2-7, with D tentatively TRBD1 or TRBD2 (5 bases each). This CDR3 is built from 13 residues. V was pared by 7 bases and J by 3 bases, with 13 bases between. In germline, CDR1 is SNHLY, CDR2 FYNNEI. CDR3 residues: CASTGRDDYEQYF. The DNA for the CDR3 is TGTGCCAGCACGGGAAGGGACGACTACGAGCAGTACTTC. Using reference TRBV2 and TRBJ2-7 for the parts outside the CDR3, the full variable domain is EPEVTQTPSHQVTQMGQEVILRCVPISNHLYFYWYRQILGQKVEFLVSFYNNEISEKSEIFDDQFSVERPDGSNFTLKIRSTKLEDSAMYFCASTGRDDYEQYFGPGTRLTVT.

The chain recombines TRBV11-2 with TRBJ1-3, with D maybe TRBD1 (5 bases). Deletions cut 3 bases from V and 2 bases from J, with 8 bases between. Germline V CDR1 and CDR2: SGHAT, FQNNGV. CDR3 length equals 14 residues. This chain's CDR3 is CASSFGGTGNTIYF. CDR3 nucleotide sequence: TGTGCCAGCAGCTTCGGGGGGACTGGAAACACCATATATTTT. Combining the CDR3 with reference TRBV11-2 and TRBJ1-3 gives the whole variable domain EAGVAQSPRYKIIEKRQSVAFWCNPISGHATLYWYQQILGQGPKLLIQFQNNGVVDDSQLPKDRFSAERLKGVDSTLKIQPAKLEDSAVYLCASSFGGTGNTIYFGEGSWLTVV.

The V and J genes are TRBV15 and TRBJ2-5; D remains unclear. There are 16 residues in the CDR3. V was clipped by 0 bases and J by 4 bases, with 15 bases between them. Germline CDR1 reads LNHNV; CDR2 reads YYDKDF (reference sequence). CDR3 sequence (DNA): TGTGCCACCAGCAGAGATGGGCTAGGTATACCAGAGACCCAGTACTTC. The encoded protein is CATSRDGLGIPETQYF.

The chain employs TRBV2 and TRBJ1-6; 9 positions match TRBD1. The germline V gene has CDR1 SNHLY and CDR2 FYNNEI. After removal of 7 bases from V and 6 bases from J, the junction contained 1 base not matched to a gene. The CDR3 runs to 13 residues. CDR3 nucleotide sequence: TGTGCCAGCAAGGGACAGGGTAATTCACCCCTCCACTTT. As protein: CASKGQGNSPLHF.